The rows below give T cell receptor beta chains drawn from one sample of a study of T cells after posttransplantation cyclophosphamide. Libraries were prepared by immunoSEQ multiplex PCR; TCRdb keeps only in-frame clonotypes and omits some of them. This sample carries just under 8,000 clones, none of them present only once. The sample was PBMCs, taken after an allogeneic stem cell transplant with post-transplant cyclophosphamide. The receptors were gathered from a male patient aged 25 to 39 who received an allogeneic stem cell transplant from an unrelated donor, was CMV-positive, and had acute and chronic GVHD. Some T cells may possibly be graft donor cells. Each CDR3 is given with its conserved first and last residue. Fields, in order: clone size, D gene, J gene, V gene, CDR3 DNA, CDR3 protein. D genes are given only for firm matches. Size tells how often a clone was seen (once, few, many) or the class of an expanded clone, and some rows leave it out.

many | TRBD2 | TRBJ2-3 | TRBV12-3/TRBV12-4 | TGTGCCAGCAGGCTAGCGGGGGGGCTGGTAGATACGCAGTATTTT | CASRLAGGLVDTQYF
many | TRBD1 | TRBJ2-5 | TRBV10-1 | TGCGCCAGCAGCTTAGACAGGGGCGGGACCCAGTACTTC | CASSLDRGGTQYF
many | - | TRBJ1-3 | TRBV5-1 | TGCGCCAGCAGCACGACTGGGGGCGTACTCTCTGGAAACACCATATATTTT | CASSTTGGVLSGNTIYF
many | TRBD2 | TRBJ2-3 | TRBV7-9 | TGTGCCAGCAGCTTAGTCGGGACTAGCGGGATCACAGATACGCAGTATTTT | CASSLVGTSGITDTQYF
many | TRBD2 | TRBJ2-1 | TRBV7-9 | TGTGCCAGCAGCTTAGCTGCGGGAGGGATTTCGTACAATGAGCAGTTCTTC | CASSLAAGGISYNEQFF
medium-sized | - | TRBJ1-2 | TRBV6-5 | TGTGCCAGCAGTTACTCGAACAGCTATGGCTACACCTTC | CASSYSNSYGYTF
many | - | TRBJ1-3 | TRBV7-9 | TGTGCCAGCAGTATGAGGGGGAGCCCTGGAAACACCATATATTTT | CASSMRGSPGNTIYF
many | - | TRBJ1-3 | TRBV12-5 | TGTGCTAGTGGCCCGGACAGTGGAAACACCATATATTTT | CASGPDSGNTIYF
many | - | TRBJ1-1 | TRBV6-5 | TGTGCCAGCAGTTCTCAGGGGATTGAAGCTTTCTTT | CASSSQGIEAFF
few | TRBD1 | TRBJ2-5 | TRBV19 | TGTGCCAGTAGTAGAACCGGGACAGGGTACCAAGAGACCCAGTACTTC | CASSRTGTGYQETQYF
many | - | TRBJ2-3 | TRBV19 | TGTGCCAGTAGTATGAACAGGTTCACAGATACGCAGTATTTT | CASSMNRFTDTQYF
many | - | TRBJ1-2 | TRBV7-9 | TGTGCCAGCAGCGTGCGATCTAACTATGGCTACACCTTC | CASSVRSNYGYTF
many | TRBD2 | TRBJ2-1 | TRBV6-2/TRBV6-3 | TGTGCCAGCACCACCCCGCCAAGACTAGCGGGGGGGCATCAGTTCTTC | CASTTPPRLAGGHQFF
many | - | TRBJ2-3 | TRBV10-1 | TGCGCCAGCAGTGAAGCTGCGGGGTTGACAGATACGCAGTATTTT | CASSEAAGLTDTQYF
many | TRBD1 | TRBJ2-7 | TRBV24-1 | TGTGCCACCAGTGAAAGGGGACAGGGAGGATTTAGCGAGCAGTACTTC | CATSERGQGGFSEQYF
many | TRBD2 | TRBJ2-3 | TRBV4-3 | TGCGCCAGCAGCCAAGGGACTAGAGCTAGCACAGATACGCAGTATTTT | CASSQGTRASTDTQYF
many | - | TRBJ2-5 | TRBV6-1 | TGTGCCAGCAGAGGGTGGCCCTGGAGGGAGACCCAGTACTTC | CASRGWPWRETQYF
many | TRBD2 | TRBJ2-1 | TRBV5-1 | TGCGCCAGCAGCCTGGGGGGGGTTGGGGACGAGCAGTTCTTC | CASSLGGVGDEQFF
many | - | TRBJ1-1 | TRBV6-1 | TGTGCCAGCCTCTGGTCCCGGGGGACTGAAGCTTTCTTT | CASLWSRGTEAFF
- | TRBD1 | TRBJ1-2 | TRBV9 | TGTGCCAGCAGCGTACGGGACAGGGATGACTATGGCTACACCTTC | CASSVRDRDDYGYTF
many | - | TRBJ2-7 | TRBV7-9 | TGTGCCAGCAGCTTAGGTGCCAGGGTAGACGAGCAGTACTTC | CASSLGARVDEQYF
many | - | TRBJ2-1 | TRBV12-3/TRBV12-4 | TGTGCCAGCAGTTTACGGTCGTTAGCGGCATTAATCCCCCTAGCCTACAATGAGCAGTTCTTC | CASSLRSLAALIPLAYNEQFF
many | - | TRBJ1-1 | TRBV27 | TGTGCCAGCAGCCCCGGGGGGCGGACTGAAGCTTTCTTT | CASSPGGRTEAFF
many | TRBD2 | TRBJ2-5 | TRBV7-2 | TGTGCCAGCAGCTCGACTAGCGGGAGTACGGAGACCCAGTACTTC | CASSSTSGSTETQYF
many | - | TRBJ1-1 | TRBV4-3 | TGCGCCAGCAGCCAAGGTAAGGGGTTGAACACTGAAGCTTTCTTT | CASSQGKGLNTEAFF
- | TRBD2 | TRBJ2-5 | TRBV9 | TGTGCCAGCAGCGTAGGGGGACTAGAGAATTTCGAGACCCAGTACTTC | CASSVGGLENFETQYF
medium-sized | TRBD1 | TRBJ2-7 | TRBV5-6 | TGTGCCAGCAGCCAGGGACAGGGTCGCTACGAGCAGTACTTC | CASSQGQGRYEQYF